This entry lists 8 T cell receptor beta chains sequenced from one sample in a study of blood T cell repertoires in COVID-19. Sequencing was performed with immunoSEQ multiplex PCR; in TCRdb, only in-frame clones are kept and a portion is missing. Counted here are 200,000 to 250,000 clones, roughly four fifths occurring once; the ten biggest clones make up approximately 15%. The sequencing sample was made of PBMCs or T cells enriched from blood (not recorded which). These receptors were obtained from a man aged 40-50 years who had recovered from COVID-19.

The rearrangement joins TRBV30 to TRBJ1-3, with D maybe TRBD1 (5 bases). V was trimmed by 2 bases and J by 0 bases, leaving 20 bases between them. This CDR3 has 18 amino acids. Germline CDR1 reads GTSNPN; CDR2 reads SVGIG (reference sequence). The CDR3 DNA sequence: TGTGCCTGGAGTTCGGGCAGGGTGGCCAAATACTCTGGAAACACCATATATTTT. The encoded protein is CAWSSGRVAKYSGNTIYF.

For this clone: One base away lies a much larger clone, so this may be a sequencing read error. The CDR3 DNA reads as TGTGCCAGCAGTTTGGGCGCTGAAGCTTTCTTT. This gives the protein CASSLGAEAFF. V is TRBV28 and J is TRBJ1-1; D gene ambiguous. V lost 3 bases to trimming and J lost 6 bases, with 5 bases between them. The V gene's germline CDR1 is MDHEN and CDR2 SYDVKM. This CDR3 spans 11 amino acids.

CDR3 loop: CASKSWGGRDQPQHF. The CDR3 DNA is TGTGCCAGCAAATCCTGGGGGGGAAGAGATCAGCCCCAGCATTTT. The genes are TRBV27 and TRBJ1-5; TRBD1 might be the D (5 bases). The germline V gene has CDR1 MNHEY and CDR2 SMNVEV (reference sequence). The CDR3 runs to 15 residues. V was clipped by 7 bases and J by 5 bases, with 18 bases between them.

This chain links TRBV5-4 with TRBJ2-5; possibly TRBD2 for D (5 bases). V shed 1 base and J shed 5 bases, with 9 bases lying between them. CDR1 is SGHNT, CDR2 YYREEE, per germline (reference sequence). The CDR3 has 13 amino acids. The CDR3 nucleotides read TGTGCCAGCAGCTTGCGTGGCGGGGAGACCCAGTACTTC. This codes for CASSLRGGETQYF.

CDR3: CASSPLQGGYGYTF. CDR3 DNA sequence: TGTGCCAGCAGCCCTCTCCAGGGAGGCTATGGCTACACCTTC. The V and J genes are TRBV4-2 and TRBJ1-2; a possible D gene is TRBD1 (5 bases). In germline, CDR1 is LGHNA, CDR2 YNFKEQ. The CDR3 consists of 14 residues. The ends were cut back, 4 bases at V and 4 bases at J, with 13 bases in the middle.

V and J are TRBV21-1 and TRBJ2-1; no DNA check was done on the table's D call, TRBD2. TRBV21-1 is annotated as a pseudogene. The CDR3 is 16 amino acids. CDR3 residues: CASSGGLAGELNEQFF. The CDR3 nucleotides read TGTGCCAGCAGCGGGGGGCTAGCGGGAGAGCTCAATGAGCAGTTCTTC.

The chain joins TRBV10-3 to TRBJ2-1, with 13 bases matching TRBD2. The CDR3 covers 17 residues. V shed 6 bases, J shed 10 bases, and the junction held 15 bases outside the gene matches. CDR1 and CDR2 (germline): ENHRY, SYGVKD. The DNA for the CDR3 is TGTGCCATCAGGCGACACCCGGGACTAGCGGGGTCTGGCGAGCAGTTCTTC. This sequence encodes CAIRRHPGLAGSGEQFF.

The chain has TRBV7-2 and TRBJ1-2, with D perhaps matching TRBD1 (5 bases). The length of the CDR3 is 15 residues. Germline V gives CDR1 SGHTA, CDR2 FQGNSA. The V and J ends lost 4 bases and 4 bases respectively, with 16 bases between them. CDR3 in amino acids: CASSSHRSGRYGYTF. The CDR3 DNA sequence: TGTGCCAGCAGCTCTCACAGGTCCGGCCGCTATGGCTACACCTTC. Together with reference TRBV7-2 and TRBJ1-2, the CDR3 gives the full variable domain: GAGVSQSPSNKVTEKGKDVELRCDPISGHTALYWYRQSLGQGLEFLIYFQGNSAPDKSGLPSDRFSAERTGGSVSTLTIQRTQQEDSAVYLCASSSHRSGRYGYTFGSGTRLTVV.